This TCR beta chain was sequenced for a study of blood T cell repertoires in COVID-19 (dated by TCRdb to the early 2020s). Background for the entire study: Samples from collaborators originated in the United States, Italy and Spain and spanned both the acute and convalescent phases of COVID-19. The samples were drawn from two sources: the first 160 participants of the ongoing ImmuneRACE study, and 950 to 1,500 subjects contributed by 6 global collaborators. The dataset comprised deeply sampled blood TCRbeta repertoires from subjects exposed to, actively infected with, or recovered from COVID-19. Nearly every sample came with metadata listing a de-identified subject ID, COVID-19 status, age in years and sex. The prospective study material was composed of cDNA or gDNA derived from T cells, B-cell-depleted T cells, or PBMCs. The repertoires were made available in a free public database intended to serve as a resource for research on the immune response to SARS-CoV-2. Where available, HLA class I and class II types were taken from metadata supplied by the sample provider and were not determined by assay-based typing. The research as a whole found: Clinical and demographic metadata were provided uncurated, with the amount varying by source and participant.

CDR1 and CDR2 are read off the germline V gene as SGHRS and YFSETQ. The CDR3 spans 15 residues, from the cysteine through the phenylalanine. The only DNA kept is the CDR3, 45 bases in frame from the first base. Trimming takes 3 bases from V and 5 bases from J, and the germline ends sit 17 bases apart. About this clone itself: The clone's antigen remains unknown. One base away there is no much larger clone; base qualities are not given.

Enrolling through a virtual design, the prospective study's participants ranged in age from roughly 18 to 95 years and lived across 20 to 30 United States geographic areas. In the prospective study, cohorts were assigned on the basis of participant-reported clinical history obtained from a screening survey and a study questionnaire. Recovered participants in ImmuneRACE Cohort 3 were defined by two consecutive negative NP/OP PCR tests, clearance by a healthcare professional, or resolution of symptoms. In the prospective study, whole blood, serum and a nasopharyngeal or oropharyngeal swab were collected from each participant by mobile phlebotomists. Over a roughly 2-month period, participants in the prospective study had the option of providing additional blood draws and questionnaires. Before DNA extraction, prospective study blood samples were shipped either frozen or at room temperature. The immunoSEQ Assay, a bias-controlled multiplex PCR, was used to amplify TCRbeta CDR3 regions from genomic DNA. As for how the authors treated the data: Within the assay, amplification of reference gene primers was used to estimate how many nucleated cells each sample contained. To quantify the absolute abundance of each unique TCRbeta CDR3 rearrangement, sequence reads were collapsed and filtered. Productive Simpson clonality was computed per sample as the square root of Simpson's diversity index over productive rearrangements. TCRdb holds this immuneACCESS table with in-frame rearrangements only. Some clones are missing; in checked studies, unresolved V genes explain under half, and the rest has no known cause. V, J and clone size derive from that table, while D and trimming were established from the DNA sequence. The sample table holds 370,000 or so clones, of which about 87% were seen once. The ten largest make up approximately 1.3% of the sample.

The sequence was obtained from a man younger than 45 who had recovered from COVID-19. Recombination connected TRBV5-1 to TRBJ1-1; TRBD1 is perhaps the D gene, given 5 matching bases. Source material: PBMCs or T cells enriched from blood (not recorded which). This receptor carries the CDR3 CASSSREIISTEAFF. At the DNA level, the sequence is TGCGCCAGCAGCTCCAGGGAAATTATTAGTACTGAAGCTTTCTTT.